This is a list of T cell receptor beta chains from one sample in a study of metastatic and nonmetastatic thyroid tumors. TCRdb re-analyzed the PCR reads using MiXCR. This sample has almost 85,000 clones; 9.5% to 15% occur once, and the top ten carry around 8.8%. Sequencing was carried out using tumor tissue. The receptors derive from a female donor with papillary thyroid cancer or a benign thyroid nodule (not recorded which). Some clones in this sample may be carry-over from other donors' samples. The CDR3 runs from the conserved cysteine through the conserved F or W. D genes are given only for firm matches. A row's size may be missing; if present it is once, few, many or a size class.

d_call	v_call	j_call	clone_size	cdr3_nt	cdr3_aa
.	TRBV5-1	TRBJ1-1	once	TGCGCCAGCAGCTTCTATATACGGGACACTGAAGCTTTCTTT	CASSFYIRDTEAFF
.	TRBV12-3/TRBV12-4	TRBJ2-1	many	TGTGCCAGCAGTTTAAGGGGCGGCCCTAAAGCTGAGCAGTTCTTC	CASSLRGGPKAEQFF
.	TRBV12-3/TRBV12-4	TRBJ1-2	many	TGTGCCAGCAGCACCCTTCACTCCGGGACCGCTGTTGGCTACACCTTC	CASSTLHSGTAVGYTF
.	TRBV24-1	TRBJ2-6	many	TGTGCCACCAGTGACTCTTGGGACGTTGGGGCCAACGTCCTGACTTTC	CATSDSWDVGANVLTF
TRBD1	TRBV19	TRBJ2-5	many	TGTGCCAGTTCGAAGGACAGGATTGAGACCCAGTACTTC	CASSKDRIETQYF
TRBD1	TRBV18	TRBJ2-1	many	TGTGCCAGCTCACCGCCGGACAGGGGTCCCAGGGGGGAGCAGTTCTTC	CASSPPDRGPRGEQFF
TRBD2	TRBV2	TRBJ2-1	many	TGTGCCAGCAGTAGGACTAGTTCCTACAATGAGCAGTTCTTC	CASSRTSSYNEQFF
.	TRBV5-1	TRBJ2-1	many	TGCGCCAGCAGCTTGGGAATGGCGGGATCCTCCTACAATGAGCAGTTCTTC	CASSLGMAGSSYNEQFF
.	TRBV29-1	TRBJ1-2	many	TGCAGCGTGGGTGGTGATGGCTACACCTTC	CSVGGDGYTF
TRBD1	TRBV9	TRBJ1-6	.	TGTGCCAGCAGCCAACACGGGGGGACAGGCGATAATTCACACCTCCACTTT	CASSQHGGTGDNSHLHF
.	TRBV28	TRBJ2-7	many	TGTGCCAGCAGCTCTCAGGGGGGGTGGTCCTACGAGCAGTACTTC	CASSSQGGWSYEQYF
.	TRBV10-3	TRBJ1-3	many	TGTGCCATCAGTGAGGGCAGTCTCTCTGGAAACACCATATATTTT	CAISEGSLSGNTIYF
.	TRBV11-2	TRBJ2-3	many	TGTGCCAGCAGCTACATGGGTTCAGCAGATACGCAGTATTTT	CASSYMGSADTQYF
.	TRBV5-1	TRBJ2-5	many	TGCGCCAGCAGCCCTACTAGCCTAGAGACCCAGTACTTC	CASSPTSLETQYF
.	TRBV4-3	TRBJ2-7	.	TGCGCCAGCAGCCAAGAGGGGGCCAGGGGATACGAGCAGTACTTC	CASSQEGARGYEQYF
TRBD1	TRBV12-3/TRBV12-4	TRBJ1-5	many	TGTGCCAGCAGTCCTGGCGTTGGACAGGGACATAATCAGCCCCAGCATTTT	CASSPGVGQGHNQPQHF
.	TRBV9	TRBJ2-7	few	TGTGCCAGCAGCTCTGCGGGGCTGAGTTACGAGCAGTACTTC	CASSSAGLSYEQYF
TRBD1	TRBV7-7	TRBJ2-3	many	TGTGCTAGCAGCTTAGGGGACAGACCTAGCACAGATACGCAGTATTTT	CASSLGDRPSTDTQYF
.	TRBV4-2	TRBJ2-2	few	TGTGCCAGCAGCCAAGATGGGGTAGCGATCAACACCGGGGAGCTGTTTTTT	CASSQDGVAINTGELFF
.	TRBV7-9	TRBJ2-3	many	TGTGCCAGCAGACCCCGGGGTGACACGCAGTATTTT	CASRPRGDTQYF
.	TRBV3-1	TRBJ2-6	many	TGTGCCAGCAGCCTGTCCGGGGGAAGCTCTGGGGCCAACGTCCTGACTTTC	CASSLSGGSSGANVLTF
TRBD1	TRBV6-1	TRBJ1-2	few	TGTGCCATCAGTGAAGCGCCTGGACAGGCCCGCTATGGCTACACCTTC	CAISEAPGQARYGYTF
.	TRBV11-3	TRBJ2-3	many	TGTGCCAGCAGACTAGGGAGGCATGGAGATACGCAGTATTTT	CASRLGRHGDTQYF
TRBD2	TRBV5-1	TRBJ2-5	many	TGCGCCAGCAGCACAGGGACTAGCCAAGAGACCCAGTACTTC	CASSTGTSQETQYF
.	TRBV6-2/TRBV6-3	TRBJ2-7	few	TGTGCCAGCAGTTGGACGTTGCCCGAGCAGTACTTC	CASSWTLPEQYF
TRBD2	TRBV6-2/TRBV6-3	TRBJ2-5	few	TGTGCCAGCAGCTTAGAACGACTAGCGGGACTGGAGACCCAGTACTTC	CASSLERLAGLETQYF
.	TRBV18	TRBJ2-1	many	TGTGCCAGCTCCGGTCGGGGGAACAATGAGCAGTTCTTC	CASSGRGNNEQFF
.	TRBV4-1	TRBJ1-1	many	TGCGCCAGCAGCCTAGGAAAAAACACTGAAGCTTTCTTT	CASSLGKNTEAFF
.	TRBV30	TRBJ2-5	.	TGTGCCTGGAGTGTAATCGTAGGGTCGGAGACCCAGTACTTC	CAWSVIVGSETQYF
TRBD2	TRBV6-6	TRBJ2-7	few	TGTGCCGGCAGTTACCGACTAGCGGGAGGGCCCTTATCCTACGAGCAGTACTTC	CAGSYRLAGGPLSYEQYF
TRBD1	TRBV20-1	TRBJ2-6	few	TGCAGTGCTACAGGGGGCCGGGCTGGGGCCAACGTCCTTACTTTC	CSATGGRAGANVLTF
TRBD2	TRBV20-1	TRBJ2-1	many	TGCAGTGCTAGAGATTGGACTAGCGGGAAGGGTGAGCAGTTCTTC	CSARDWTSGKGEQFF
.	TRBV7-8	TRBJ2-5	many	TGTGCCAGCAGCTTAGAGAGAGAGACCCAGTACTTC	CASSLERETQYF
.	TRBV2	TRBJ2-3	many	TGTGCCAGCACCCTACTAATGACTAGTAAGGAGAAAGATACGCAGTATTTT	CASTLLMTSKEKDTQYF
.	TRBV7-8	TRBJ2-1	many	TGTGCCAGCAGCTTAGGAAAGATGGCTGAGCAGTTCTTC	CASSLGKMAEQFF
TRBD2	TRBV5-1	TRBJ2-5	many	TGCGCCAGCAGCTACTCACTAGCGGGAGGGCCCGAGACCCAGTACTTC	CASSYSLAGGPETQYF
TRBD2	TRBV6-2/TRBV6-3	TRBJ2-1	many	TGTGCCAGCAGTCCCCGGCTAGCGGGAGATCTGGATGAGCAGTTCTTC	CASSPRLAGDLDEQFF
.	TRBV20-1	TRBJ1-2	many	TGCAGTGCTAGAAGAGAAGGCTACACCTTC	CSARREGYTF
.	TRBV19	TRBJ2-5	many	TGTGCCAGTAGGGGGGTTGGAAGACAGTCACAAGAGACCCAGTACTTC	CASRGVGRQSQETQYF
.	TRBV6-4	TRBJ2-1	medium-sized	TGTGCCAGCAGTGACTATATCCTGGAGGGCCAGTCCTACAATGAGCAGTTCTTC	CASSDYILEGQSYNEQFF
TRBD1	TRBV2	TRBJ2-7	many	TGTGCCAGCAGTGAGGCGGACAGGCCTCCGCGGGAGCAGTACTTC	CASSEADRPPREQYF
TRBD1	TRBV10-3	TRBJ2-1	.	TGTGCCATCAGGGGACAGGGCTTTTCAACCAATCGCTCCTACAATGAGCAGTTCTTC	CAIRGQGFSTNRSYNEQFF
.	TRBV6-5	TRBJ1-4	many	TGTGCCAGCAGTTACCACGGACCCATTGAAAAACTGTTTTTT	CASSYHGPIEKLFF
.	TRBV6-1	TRBJ1-3	.	TGTGCCAGCAGTGGAGAGACCGCCGGACGCACCATATATTTT	CASSGETAGRTIYF
.	TRBV7-9	TRBJ1-3	.	TGTGCCAGCAGCTTAGAAGCTCAGATAAACACCATATATTTT	CASSLEAQINTIYF
TRBD1	TRBV19	TRBJ1-6	many	TGTGCCAGTAGTGACAGGGTCGGCTCACCCCTCCACTTT	CASSDRVGSPLHF
TRBD1	TRBV9	TRBJ2-3	many	TGTGCCAGCAGCCCCGGGACAGGGATAGATACGCAGTATTTT	CASSPGTGIDTQYF
.	TRBV7-6	TRBJ2-7	many	TGTGCCAGCAGCTTAGGGGTAGGCAGCTCCTACGAGCAGTACTTC	CASSLGVGSSYEQYF
.	TRBV5-6	TRBJ1-1	many	TGTGCCAGCAGCGGCGTGAGGACAGTCGGTAGGGGTCCTGAAGCTTTCTTT	CASSGVRTVGRGPEAFF
.	TRBV6-7	TRBJ2-7	many	TGTGCCAGCAGATGCGCCGGGACTGTTCGATACGAGCAGTACTTC	CASRCAGTVRYEQYF
.	TRBV6-1	TRBJ2-7	many	TGTGCCAGCACCGACGGGCTAGCGTCTTCGGACGAGCAGTACTTC	CASTDGLASSDEQYF
.	TRBV20-1	TRBJ1-1	many	TGCACCCCCGGAAGGTGGACTGAAGCTTTCTTT	CTPGRWTEAFF
.	TRBV27	TRBJ1-5	many	TGTGCCAGCAGTTTGTTTGCGTCGCAGCCCCAGCATTTT	CASSLFASQPQHF
.	TRBV9	TRBJ1-4	many	TGTGCCAGCAGCGCGGATCCGGGAGCCAGGAGGGAAAAACTGTTTTTT	CASSADPGARREKLFF
TRBD1	TRBV20-1	TRBJ1-2	many	TGCAGTGCTCTTTCTACGGGACAGGGCGGCTATGGCTACACCTTC	CSALSTGQGGYGYTF
TRBD2	TRBV6-2/TRBV6-3	TRBJ2-1	few	TGTGCCTGCAGTTACGGGACTAGCGTGATGGGTGAGCAGTTCTTC	CACSYGTSVMGEQFF
.	TRBV5-4	TRBJ2-3	many	TGTGCCAGCAGCTCCTATCGGGGGGCAAGCACAGATACGCAGTATTTT	CASSSYRGASTDTQYF
.	TRBV6-1	TRBJ2-1	many	TGTGCCAGCAGTTCTAGAGGGGATGAGCAGTTCTTC	CASSSRGDEQFF
TRBD1	TRBV28	TRBJ2-2	many	TGTGCCAGCAGTGAGACAGGGGGCCACACCGGGGAGCTGTTTTTT	CASSETGGHTGELFF
.	TRBV9	TRBJ1-2	few	TGTGCCAGCAGCCCACAGTGGGCTACGCACTATGGCTACACCTTC	CASSPQWATHYGYTF